Listed here is a single T cell receptor (beta chain). The data stem from a study of blood T cell repertoires in COVID-19. Study-wide background: Both acute and convalescent COVID-19 samples were obtained from the United States, Italy and Spain. PBMCs, B-cell-depleted T cells, or T cells provided the cDNA or gDNA that made up the material.

Original processing notes: Nucleated cell number was recorded as an estimate derived from reference gene primer amplification. Here immunoSEQ multiplex PCR was the method, and the copy in TCRdb shows in-frame clones only, minus some. V and J calls and clone size are as listed in that table; D and trimming were resolved from the DNA. This sample has fewer than 200,000 clones, with approximately 91% found just once. During active infection, Seattle patients enrolled and were then monitored through disease. Trimming took 2 bases from V and 4 from J; bases not matched to a gene: 5. Germline CDR1 and CDR2: MNHEY and SVGEGT. CDR3 length: 16 residues.

The receptor's source is a man younger than 30 with COVID-19, enrolled during active disease. The chain uses TRBV6-2 or TRBV6-3 and TRBJ2-2, with 9 bases that match TRBD1. Sequencing was done on a sample of peripheral blood. The CDR3, as DNA: TGTGCCAGCAGTTACGGGGGACAGGGCGGCACCGGGGAGCTGTTTTTT. Encoded protein: CASSYGGQGGTGELFF.